The 18 T cell receptor beta chains below were found in one sample sequenced in a study of CD8 T cells in Susac syndrome. Random hexamers served to reverse transcribe about 0.5 to 1 ug RNA. TCRdb used MiXCR to reprocess the immunoSEQ multiplex PCR reads, holding one entry per CDR3 protein. The sample records around 160,000 distinct CDR3 sequences, 90% to 95% being singletons. Sequencing was done on a sample of CD4+ T cells from PBMCs. Receptors originate from a human donor in good health.

The chain employs TRBV4-3 and TRBJ2-1; tentatively, D is TRBD1 (6 bases). The CDR3 has 16 residues. Trimming left V 0 bases short and J 8 bases short, with 17 bases between. Germline CDR1 and CDR2: LGHNA and YSLEER. The CDR3 region has the DNA TGCGCCAGCAGCCAAGATCACAGGGATGCACTAGATGAGCAGTTCTTC. It specifies CASSQDHRDALDEQFF.

This clonotype was counted only a few times. The CDR3 nucleotides read TGTGCCAGCAGCTTAGGACTAGCGCGCGATACGCAGTATTTT. This translates into CASSLGLARDTQYF. The rearrangement uses TRBV7-9 and TRBJ2-3, with 8 bases that match TRBD2. Germline trimming cut 1 base from V and 6 bases from J; bases unmatched to any gene: 3. The CDR3 extends over 14 amino acids. Germline assignment: CDR1 SEHNR and CDR2 FQNEAQ (reference sequence).

The gene calls are TRBV2 and TRBJ1-2; the match to TRBD1 covers 7 bases. In germline, CDR1 is SNHLY, CDR2 FYNNEI. With V trimmed by 6 bases and J by 5 bases, 9 bases remained unmatched. The CDR3 has 14 amino acids. The CDR3 DNA is TGTGCCAGCAGCACTCAGGGGGATGAGTATGGCTACACCTTC. Translated: CASSTQGDEYGYTF.

The chain is built from TRBV13 and TRBJ2-3; TRBD2 might be the D (5 bases). The germline gives CDR1 PRHDT, CDR2 FYEKMQ (reference sequence). The CDR3 has 17 residues. V was clipped by 0 bases and J by 2 bases, with 15 bases between them. CDR3 sequence: CASSLGLSGLPTDTQYF. The DNA of the CDR3 is TGTGCCAGCAGCTTAGGCCTCAGCGGCCTTCCCACAGATACGCAGTATTTT.

The chain joins TRBV15 to TRBJ2-6, with D tentatively TRBD1 (5 bases). Germline CDR1 is LNHNV and CDR2 is YYDKDF (reference sequence). The CDR3 has 18 residues. V lost 0 bases, J lost 3 bases, and 15 bases lay in between. The CDR3 nucleotides read TGTGCCACCAGCAGAGATCCTCCTGGCCAGGGTGGGGCCAACGTCCTGACTTTC. Translated, it gives CATSRDPPGQGGANVLTF.

V gene TRBV10-3 combines with J gene TRBJ2-2, with a tentative D call TRBD1 (6 bases). Germline V CDR1 and CDR2: ENHRY, SYGVKD. This CDR3 has 14 amino acids. V was pared by 5 bases and J by 7 bases, with 14 bases between. Written as DNA, the CDR3 is TGTGCCATCAGTACGGGACAATCCGTCGGGGAGCTGTTTTTT. It yields the protein CAISTGQSVGELFF.

The V call is TRBV15, the J call TRBJ1-5; 7 bases agree with TRBD1. The CDR3 sequence is 14 residues long. Looked up from germline, CDR1 is LNHNV and CDR2 is YYDKDF (reference sequence). Trimming removed 3 bases from V and 10 bases from J; junction bases left unmatched: 9. CDR3 protein: CATSRDRSLGPQHF. The CDR3 DNA reads TGTGCCACCAGCAGGGACAGGTCTTTGGGTCCCCAGCATTTT.

The rearrangement uses TRBV10-3 and TRBJ1-2; 7 nucleotides line up with TRBD1. CDR3 size: 13 residues. The V and J ends lost 7 bases and 2 bases, in that order; junction bases with no gene match: 4. Germline CDR1 ENHRY, CDR2 SYGVKD. The CDR3 nucleotides read TGTGCCATCACCCCGGGACAGAACTATGGCTACACCTTC. Its translation is CAITPGQNYGYTF.

V usage is TRBV30 and J usage is TRBJ2-7; the D is unclear. V was shortened by 5 bases and J by 2 bases, with 10 bases between the two germline ends. Germline values: CDR1 GTSNPN, CDR2 SVGIG (reference sequence). The CDR3 sequence is 12 residues long. The CDR3 nucleotides are TGTGCCTGGGCTAGGGTCGCCTACGAGCAGTACTTC. Protein product: CAWARVAYEQYF.

In nucleotides, the CDR3 is TGCAGTGCTAAGGGGGGGTACGAGCAGTACTTC. Protein product: CSAKGGYEQYF. J is TRBJ2-7 and V is TRBV20-1; D possibly corresponds to TRBD2 (7 bases). V lost 4 bases and J lost 4, with 8 bases in between. The length of the CDR3 is 11 residues. In germline, CDR1 is DFQATT, CDR2 SNEGSKA (reference sequence).

This chain uses TRBV6-2 or TRBV6-3 with TRBJ1-1; 8 bases match TRBD1. The germline V gene encodes CDR1 MNHEY and CDR2 SVGEGT. This CDR3 contains 16 residues. Unmatched junction bases numbered 12, after V lost 4 bases and J lost 5 bases. The CDR3 protein is CASSSLLGQGGTEAFF. The CDR3 DNA reads as TGTGCCAGCAGTTCCCTACTCGGACAGGGTGGGACTGAAGCTTTCTTT.

The chain is built from TRBV3-1 and TRBJ1-5; D not certain. Trimming shortened V by 1 base and J by 7 bases, and 8 bases separated the two germline ends. There are 13 residues in the CDR3. Germline CDR1 and CDR2: LGHDT and YNNKEL (reference sequence). CDR3 in DNA: TGTGCCAGCAGCCAAGCACGGGAACAGCCCCAGCATTTT. Amino acid sequence: CASSQAREQPQHF.

The chain links TRBV3-1 to TRBJ2-7; possible D gene TRBD2, 6 bases. The CDR3 runs to 16 residues. V lost 1 base and J lost 1, with 14 bases in between. CDR1 and CDR2 from the germline V gene are LGHDT and YNNKEL (reference sequence). The CDR3 DNA reads as TGTGCCAGCAGCCAAGCCGGGGGTCCCTCATCCTACGAGCAGTACTTC. Amino acids: CASSQAGGPSSYEQYF.

V gene TRBV9 combines with J gene TRBJ1-2; D is possibly TRBD1 (5 bases). Germline loops: CDR1 SGDLS, CDR2 YYNGEE. Trimming removed 4 bases at V and 8 bases at J, with 15 bases between. The CDR3 is 13 residues long. The CDR3 DNA reads as TGTGCCAGCAGCCCTCCAGAGGGGAGAGGCTACACCTTC. This translates into CASSPPEGRGYTF.

The rearrangement links TRBV6-6 to TRBJ1-5; D remains unclear. V gave up 7 bases and J gave up 1 base, with 14 bases separating them. The CDR3 spans 15 residues. Germline loops: CDR1 MNHNY, CDR2 SVGAGI (reference sequence). This CDR3 reads CASTSVPGSNQPQHF. DNA for the CDR3: TGTGCCAGCACCTCAGTCCCGGGGAGCAATCAGCCCCAGCATTTT.

This chain links TRBV20-1 with TRBJ2-7; 8 nucleotides align to TRBD2. The CDR3 is made up of 14 amino acids. The V segment lost 5 bases and the J segment 2 bases; nucleotides outside the gene matches: 8. Germline CDR1 is DFQATT and CDR2 is SNEGSKA (reference sequence). CDR3 sequence: CSALAGIPPYEQYF. In DNA form, the CDR3 reads TGCAGTGCTTTAGCGGGGATCCCCCCCTACGAGCAGTACTTC.

The chain is built from TRBV13 and TRBJ2-5; 7 positions agree with TRBD1. Germline V lookup: CDR1 PRHDT, CDR2 FYEKMQ (reference sequence). V was clipped by 4 bases and J by 4 bases; unmatched bases: 3. This CDR3 has 13 amino acids. CDR3 residues: CASSSRQGETQYF. In DNA, the CDR3 is TGTGCCAGCAGCTCCAGACAGGGAGAGACCCAGTACTTC.

The chain uses TRBV11-2 and TRBJ2-3; tentative D call: TRBD1 (7 bases). The V gene's germline CDR1 is SGHAT and CDR2 FQNNGV. This CDR3 is 16 amino acids long. The germline V and J ends were trimmed by 0 bases and 3 bases, with 13 bases remaining between them. The CDR3 protein is CASSLDEGAGTDTQYF. CDR3 coding DNA: TGTGCCAGCAGCTTAGACGAGGGGGCGGGAACAGATACGCAGTATTTT.